This TCR beta chain is from a study of T cell repertoires in cytomegalovirus infection. Overall study context: Public TCR beta signatures indicated both CMV infection and matching HLA type.

Germline values: CDR1 SGHKS, CDR2 YYEKEE (reference sequence). There are 16 residues in the CDR3. Trimming stripped 3 bases from V and 4 bases from J, with 17 bases between. This clonotype came up many times. Its antigen is currently unknown. Study-wide results and limits: Cumulative frequency (of public TCR beta family members) identified carriers of CMV plus the relevant HLA. Dominant in the ex vivo response were TCR beta clonotypes restricted by HLA-C and specific for CMV.

One entry per CDR3 protein results from TCRdb running MiXCR on the reads. The sample includes hundreds of thousands of distinct CDR3 sequences, about 9.1% of them seen just once. Sequencing input: PBMCs. The chain recombines TRBV5-5 with TRBJ2-1, with D possibly being TRBD1 or TRBD2 (7 bases each). The sequence derives from a human donor in good health (CMV status not recorded). Some clones in this sample may be carry-over from other donors' samples. The CDR3 sequence is CASSSQGGGAYNEQFF. CDR3 sequence (DNA): TGTGCCAGCAGCTCCCAGGGGGGGGGTGCTTACAATGAGCAGTTCTTC.